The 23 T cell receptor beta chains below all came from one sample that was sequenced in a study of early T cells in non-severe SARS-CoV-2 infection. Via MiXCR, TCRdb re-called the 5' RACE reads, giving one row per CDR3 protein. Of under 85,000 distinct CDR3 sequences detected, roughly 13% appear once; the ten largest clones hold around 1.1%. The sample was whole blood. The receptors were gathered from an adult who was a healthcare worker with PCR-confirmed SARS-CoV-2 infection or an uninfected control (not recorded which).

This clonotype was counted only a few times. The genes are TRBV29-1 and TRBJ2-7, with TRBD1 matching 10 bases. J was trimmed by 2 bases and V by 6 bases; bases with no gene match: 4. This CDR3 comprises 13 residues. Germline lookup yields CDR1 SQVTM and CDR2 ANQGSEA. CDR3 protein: CSVTGTGAYEQYF. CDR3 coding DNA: TGCAGCGTGACCGGGACAGGGGCCTACGAGCAGTACTTC.

The CDR3 DNA reads as TGCGCCAGCAGCCCAACCGAGACAGATACGCAGTATTTT. Protein product: CASSPTETDTQYF. This chain uses TRBV4-3 with TRBJ2-3; no reliable D call. CDR3 length: 13 amino acids. V was pared by 4 bases and J by 3 bases, with 8 bases between. Per the germline V gene, CDR1 is LGHNA and CDR2 is YSLEER.

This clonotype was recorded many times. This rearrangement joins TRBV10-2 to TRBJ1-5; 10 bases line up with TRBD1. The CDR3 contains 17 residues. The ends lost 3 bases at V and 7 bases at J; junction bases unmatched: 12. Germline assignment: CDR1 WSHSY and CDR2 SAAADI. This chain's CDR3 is CASSDRTGGGSTQPQHF. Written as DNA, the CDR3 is TGCGCCAGCAGTGATAGGACAGGGGGTGGTAGTACGCAGCCCCAGCATTTT.

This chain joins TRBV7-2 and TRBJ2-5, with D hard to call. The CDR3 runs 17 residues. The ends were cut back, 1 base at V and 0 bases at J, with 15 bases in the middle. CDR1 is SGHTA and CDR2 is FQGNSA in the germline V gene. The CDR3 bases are TGTGCCAGCAGCTTAGTATCTTTAGGGCAGTACCAAGAGACCCAGTACTTC. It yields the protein CASSLVSLGQYQETQYF.

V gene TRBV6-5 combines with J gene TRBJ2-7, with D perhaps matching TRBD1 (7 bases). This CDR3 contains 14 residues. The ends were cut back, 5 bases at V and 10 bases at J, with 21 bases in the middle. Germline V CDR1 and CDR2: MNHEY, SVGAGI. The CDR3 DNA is TGTGCCAGCAGTCCCCCAGACAGGGACTCGGGTCAGTACTTC. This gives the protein CASSPPDRDSGQYF.

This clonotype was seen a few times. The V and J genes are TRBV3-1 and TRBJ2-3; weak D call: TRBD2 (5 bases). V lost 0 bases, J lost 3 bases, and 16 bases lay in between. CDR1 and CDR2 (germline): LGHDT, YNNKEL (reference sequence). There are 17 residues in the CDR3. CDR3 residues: CASSQDHGIYFTDTQYF. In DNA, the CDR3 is TGTGCCAGCAGCCAAGATCACGGGATCTACTTTACAGATACGCAGTATTTT.

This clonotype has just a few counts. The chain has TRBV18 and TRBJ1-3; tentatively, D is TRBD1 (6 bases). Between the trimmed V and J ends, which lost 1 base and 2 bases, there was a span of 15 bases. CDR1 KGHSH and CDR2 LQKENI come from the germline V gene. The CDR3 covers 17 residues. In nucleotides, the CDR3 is TGTGCCAGCTCACCACGCTACAGGGAGGATCCTGGAAACACCATATATTTT. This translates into CASSPRYREDPGNTIYF.

The CDR3 reads CASSFPSGELFF. CDR3 sequence (DNA): TGTGCCAGCAGTTTCCCGAGCGGGGAGCTGTTTTTT. The rearrangement joins TRBV27 to TRBJ2-2; D unclear. CDR3 size: 12 residues. Per germline, CDR1 MNHEY and CDR2 SMNVEV (reference sequence). Between the trimmed V and J ends, which lost 3 bases and 7 bases, there was a span of 6 bases.

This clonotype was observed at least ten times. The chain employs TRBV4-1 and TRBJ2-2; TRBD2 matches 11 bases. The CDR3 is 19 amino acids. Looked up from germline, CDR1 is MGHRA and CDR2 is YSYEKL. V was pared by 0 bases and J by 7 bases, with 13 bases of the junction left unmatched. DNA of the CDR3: TGCGCCAGCAGCCAAGATCCCCCCGTCCTAGCGGGAGGAAGCGGGGAGCTGTTTTTT. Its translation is CASSQDPPVLAGGSGELFF.

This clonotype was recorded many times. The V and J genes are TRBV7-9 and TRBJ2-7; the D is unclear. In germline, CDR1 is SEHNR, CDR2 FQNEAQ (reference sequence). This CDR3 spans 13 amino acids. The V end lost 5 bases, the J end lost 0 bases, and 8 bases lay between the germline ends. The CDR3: CASSLKSSYEQYF. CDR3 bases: TGTGCCAGCAGCCTTAAAAGCTCCTACGAGCAGTACTTC. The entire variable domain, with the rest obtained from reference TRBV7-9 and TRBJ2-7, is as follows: DTGVSQNPRHKITKRGQNVTFRCDPISEHNRLYWYRQTLGQGPEFLTYFQNEAQLEKSRLLSDRFSAERPKGSFSTLEIQRTEQGDSAMYLCASSLKSSYEQYFGPGTRLTVT.

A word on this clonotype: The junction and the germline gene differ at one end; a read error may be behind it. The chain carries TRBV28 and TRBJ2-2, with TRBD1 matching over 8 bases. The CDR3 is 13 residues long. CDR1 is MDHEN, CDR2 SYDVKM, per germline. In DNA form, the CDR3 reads TGTGCCAGCACCCAGGGGGCGGCCGGGGAGCTGGTTTTT. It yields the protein CASTQGAAGELVF.

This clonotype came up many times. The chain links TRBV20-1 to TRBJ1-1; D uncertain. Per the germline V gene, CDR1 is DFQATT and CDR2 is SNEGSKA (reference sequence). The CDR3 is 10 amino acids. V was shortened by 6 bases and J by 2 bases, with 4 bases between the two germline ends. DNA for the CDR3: TGCAGTGCCTCTAACACTGAAGCTTTCTTT. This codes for CSASNTEAFF.

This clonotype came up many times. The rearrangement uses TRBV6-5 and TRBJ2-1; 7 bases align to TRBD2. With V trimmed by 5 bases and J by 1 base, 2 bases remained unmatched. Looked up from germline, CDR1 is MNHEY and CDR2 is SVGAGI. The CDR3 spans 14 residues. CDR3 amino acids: CASSRGESYNEQFF. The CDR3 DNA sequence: TGTGCCAGCAGTCGGGGGGAATCCTACAATGAGCAGTTCTTC.

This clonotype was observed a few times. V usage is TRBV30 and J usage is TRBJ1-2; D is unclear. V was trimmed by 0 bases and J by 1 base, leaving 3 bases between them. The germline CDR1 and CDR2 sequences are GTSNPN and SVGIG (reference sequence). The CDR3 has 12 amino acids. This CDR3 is CAWSVDNYGYTF. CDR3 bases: TGTGCCTGGAGTGTCGATAACTATGGCTACACCTTC.

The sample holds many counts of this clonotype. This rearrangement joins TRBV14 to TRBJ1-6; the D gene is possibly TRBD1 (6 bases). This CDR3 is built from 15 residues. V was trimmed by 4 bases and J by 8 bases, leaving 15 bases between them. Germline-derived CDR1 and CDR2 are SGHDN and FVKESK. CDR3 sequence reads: CASSLEGGFDSPLHF. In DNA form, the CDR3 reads TGTGCCAGCAGCCTCGAGGGGGGTTTCGATTCACCCCTCCACTTT.

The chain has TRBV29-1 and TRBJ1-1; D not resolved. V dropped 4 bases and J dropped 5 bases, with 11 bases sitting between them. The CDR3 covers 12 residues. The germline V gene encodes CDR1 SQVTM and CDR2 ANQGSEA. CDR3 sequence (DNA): TGCAGCGTTGTGGATCGGTGGACTGAAGCTTTCTTT. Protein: CSVVDRWTEAFF.

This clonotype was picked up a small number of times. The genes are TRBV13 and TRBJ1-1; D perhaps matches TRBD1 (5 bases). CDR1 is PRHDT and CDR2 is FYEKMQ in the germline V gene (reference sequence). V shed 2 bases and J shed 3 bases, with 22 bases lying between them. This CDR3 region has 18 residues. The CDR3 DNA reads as TGTGCCAGCAGCTTATTATCGGGGGACGTAGGGGTACACACTGAAGCTTTCTTT. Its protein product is CASSLLSGDVGVHTEAFF.

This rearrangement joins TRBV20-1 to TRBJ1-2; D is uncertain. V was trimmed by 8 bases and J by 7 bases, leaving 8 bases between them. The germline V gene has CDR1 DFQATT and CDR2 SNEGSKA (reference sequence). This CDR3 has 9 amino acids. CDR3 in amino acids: CSPLGGYTF. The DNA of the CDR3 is TGCAGTCCCTTAGGTGGCTACACCTTC.

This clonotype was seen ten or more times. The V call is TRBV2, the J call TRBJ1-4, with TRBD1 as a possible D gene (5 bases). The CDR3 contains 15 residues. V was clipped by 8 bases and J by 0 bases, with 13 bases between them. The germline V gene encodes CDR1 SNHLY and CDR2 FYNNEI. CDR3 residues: CASQSDTSTNEKLFF. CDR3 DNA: TGTGCCAGCCAATCGGACACTTCAACTAATGAAAAACTGTTTTTT.

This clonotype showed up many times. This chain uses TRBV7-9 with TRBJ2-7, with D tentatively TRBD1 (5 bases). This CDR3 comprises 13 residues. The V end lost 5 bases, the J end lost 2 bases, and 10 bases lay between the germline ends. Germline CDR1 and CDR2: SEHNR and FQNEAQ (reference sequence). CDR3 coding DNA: TGTGCCAGCAGCCCCAAGGGGCCCTACGAGCAGTACTTC. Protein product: CASSPKGPYEQYF.

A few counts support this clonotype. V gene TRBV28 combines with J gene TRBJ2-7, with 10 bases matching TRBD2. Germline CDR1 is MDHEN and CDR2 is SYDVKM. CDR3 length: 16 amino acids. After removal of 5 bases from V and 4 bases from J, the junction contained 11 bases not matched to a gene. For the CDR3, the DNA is TGTGCCAGCAGTAACGGCGGGGCTAGCGGGAGTTACGAGCAGTACTTC. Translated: CASSNGGASGSYEQYF.

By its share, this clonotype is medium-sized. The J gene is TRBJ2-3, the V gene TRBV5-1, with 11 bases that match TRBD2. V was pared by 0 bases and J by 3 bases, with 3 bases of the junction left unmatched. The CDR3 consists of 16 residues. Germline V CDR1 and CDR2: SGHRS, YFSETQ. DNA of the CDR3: TGCGCCAGCAGCTTGGATAGCGGGAGGGCAACAGATACGCAGTATTTT. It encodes CASSLDSGRATDTQYF. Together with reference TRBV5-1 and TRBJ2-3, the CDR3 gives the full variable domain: KAGVTQTPRYLIKTRGQQVTLSCSPISGHRSVSWYQQTPGQGLQFLFEYFSETQRNKGNFPGRFSGRQFSNSRSEMNVSTLELGDSALYLCASSLDSGRATDTQYFGPGTRLTVL.

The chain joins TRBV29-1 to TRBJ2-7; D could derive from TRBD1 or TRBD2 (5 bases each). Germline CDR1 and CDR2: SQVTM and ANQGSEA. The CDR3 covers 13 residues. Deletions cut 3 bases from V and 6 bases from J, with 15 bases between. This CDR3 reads CSVETRDGAEQYF. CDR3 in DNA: TGCAGCGTTGAGACCCGGGATGGGGCCGAGCAGTACTTC.